This T cell receptor beta chain originates from a study of OX40 agonist ivuxolimab in advanced cancers. The assay was immunoSEQ multiplex PCR, and TCRdb's table has in-frame clones only and misses some. The sample lists 77,000 or so clones; more than 80% were seen once. This CDR3 contains 14 residues. Germline V CDR1 and CDR2: MDHEN, SYDVKM. Sequencing was performed on CD4+ or CD8+ T cells sorted from blood, taken in a trial of the OX40 agonist ivuxolimab. The J gene is TRBJ2-5, the V gene TRBV28, with 9 bases that match TRBD1. With the DNA end fitting TRBJ2-7 better, the J assignment may be wrong. The receptor's source is an adult with an advanced solid tumor such as melanoma, head and neck, liver or kidney cancer. CDR3 nucleotide sequence: TGTGCCAGCAGTTCGACAGGGGGAACCTACGAGCAGTACTTC. The encoded protein is CASSSTGGTYEQYF.